The source of this T cell receptor (beta chain) is a study of blood T cell repertoires in COVID-19. Overall study context: Donors in the United States, Italy and Spain gave samples during acute or convalescent COVID-19. T cells, B-cell-depleted T cells, or PBMCs supplied cDNA or gDNA.

Methods used by the authors: Cell counts per sample came from amplifying reference gene primers. TCRdb's table, derived via immunoSEQ multiplex PCR, lists solely in-frame clones and lacks some. The DNA was the basis for D and trimming; V, J and clone size are from that table. In the table there are roughly 250,000 clones, about 89% of which are singletons. The CDR3 sequence is 13 residues long. V lost 7 bases, J lost 1 base, and 3 bases stayed unmatched. This clonotype originated in a man aged 35 to 55 who had recovered from COVID-19. This chain uses TRBV12-3 or TRBV12-4 with TRBJ2-5, with TRBD1 matching over 7 bases. The source material was PBMCs or T cells enriched from blood (not recorded which). This CDR3 reads CASTRTGQETQYF. CDR3 sequence (DNA): TGTGCCAGCACCCGGACAGGCCAAGAGACCCAGTACTTC.